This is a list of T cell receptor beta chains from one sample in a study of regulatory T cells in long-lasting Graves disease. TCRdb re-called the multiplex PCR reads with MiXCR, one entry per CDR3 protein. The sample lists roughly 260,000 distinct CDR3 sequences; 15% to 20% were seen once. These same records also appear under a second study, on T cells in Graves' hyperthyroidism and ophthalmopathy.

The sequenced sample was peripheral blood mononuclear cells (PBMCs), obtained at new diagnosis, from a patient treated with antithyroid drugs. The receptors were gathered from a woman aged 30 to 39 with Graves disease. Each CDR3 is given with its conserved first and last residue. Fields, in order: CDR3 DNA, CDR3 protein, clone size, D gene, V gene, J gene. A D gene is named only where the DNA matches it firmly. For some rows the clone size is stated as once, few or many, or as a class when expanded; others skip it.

TGTGCCAGCAGCACAGGGTACGGCTACACCTTC	CASSTGYGYTF	many	-	TRBV4-2	TRBJ1-2
TGTGCCAGCAGCGGAACAGCGGGGGGGAGCACAGATACGCAGTATTTT	CASSGTAGGSTDTQYF	many	TRBD2	TRBV5-4	TRBJ2-3
TGTGCCAGCAGTGAACGCAGGGGGCTAGGCACTGAAGCTTTCTTT	CASSERRGLGTEAFF	many	TRBD1	TRBV2	TRBJ1-1
TGCGCCAGCAGCCAAGCAACAGGGTTACGGACTGAAGCTTTCTTT	CASSQATGLRTEAFF	many	-	TRBV4-1	TRBJ1-1
TGTGCCAGCACCGATCCGACTTACTCTTGGGATGAGCAGTTCTTC	CASTDPTYSWDEQFF	-	-	TRBV7-8	TRBJ2-1
TGTGCCAGCAGCTTTAATAGCGGGGGAGAGACCCAGTACTTC	CASSFNSGGETQYF	many	TRBD2	TRBV7-2	TRBJ2-5
TGCGCCAGCAGCCTCGGGACTAGCATATACGAGCAGTACTTC	CASSLGTSIYEQYF	many	TRBD2	TRBV4-1	TRBJ2-7
TGTGCCAGCAGCCATCTCGGGGGGTCAGATACGCAGTATTTT	CASSHLGGSDTQYF	many	TRBD2	TRBV3-1	TRBJ2-3
TGCAGTGCTAGAGATGGGGCGGCAACTAATGAAAAACTGTTTTTT	CSARDGAATNEKLFF	many	-	TRBV20-1	TRBJ1-4
TGTGCCAGCAGTCCCCTCCGGGGCCCCTATGGCTACACCTTC	CASSPLRGPYGYTF	-	-	TRBV12-3/TRBV12-4	TRBJ1-2
TGTGCCAGTAGTATGGGAGGGACCCAGTACTTC	CASSMGGTQYF	-	-	TRBV19	TRBJ2-5
TGTGCCAGCAGGGGGTTTGACTATGGCTACACCTTC	CASRGFDYGYTF	many	-	TRBV6-2/TRBV6-3	TRBJ1-2
TGTGCCAGCAGCTTAGCGTCGGAAAACACTGAAGCTTTCTTT	CASSLASENTEAFF	many	-	TRBV7-2	TRBJ1-1
TGTGCCAGCAGCCTAGCGGGGTTTGGGGGGACCCAGTACTTC	CASSLAGFGGTQYF	many	TRBD2	TRBV11-2	TRBJ2-5
TGTGCCAGCAGTTTAGATCAGGGGGCGAACACTGAAGCTTTCTTT	CASSLDQGANTEAFF	few	TRBD1	TRBV12-3/TRBV12-4	TRBJ1-1
TGTGCCAGCAGAAACCCCTGGACAGGGCCCCAAGAGACCCAGTACTTC	CASRNPWTGPQETQYF	many	TRBD1	TRBV6-1	TRBJ2-5
TGCGCCAGCAGCTTGGCGAGACAGGCCTCTAATGAAAAACTGTTTTTT	CASSLARQASNEKLFF	many	-	TRBV5-1	TRBJ1-4
TGCAGTGCTCCGAAAACAGGGGCGGGGGCTGAAGCTTTCTTT	CSAPKTGAGAEAFF	many	TRBD1	TRBV20-1	TRBJ1-1
TGCGCCAGCAGCGGCAATACAGGGACTCAAGAGACCCAGTACTTC	CASSGNTGTQETQYF	-	-	TRBV5-1	TRBJ2-5
TGTGCCAGCAGCCCTCCTCCGGGACGAGATTACAATGAGCAGTTCTTC	CASSPPPGRDYNEQFF	few	-	TRBV7-9	TRBJ2-1
TGTGCCAGCAGCCTGGACAGTATCCCTTACGAGCAGTACTTC	CASSLDSIPYEQYF	few	-	TRBV25-1	TRBJ2-7
TGCAGTGCTAGAGATTGGGGGGGGGACACCGGGGAGCTGTTTTTT	CSARDWGGDTGELFF	many	TRBD2	TRBV20-1	TRBJ2-2
TGTGCCAGTAGTATCGGACAGACAAACACTGAAGCTTTCTTT	CASSIGQTNTEAFF	many	-	TRBV19	TRBJ1-1
TGTGCCAGCAGCTTAGAAGGTAACGAGGGGAATGAGCAGTTCTTC	CASSLEGNEGNEQFF	-	-	TRBV11-3	TRBJ2-1
TGTGCCAGCAGCTTTCCGGACAGAAACACTGAAGCTTTCTTT	CASSFPDRNTEAFF	many	-	TRBV5-5	TRBJ1-1
TGTGCCAGCAGCGCGCCCCTAGCGGGGGGGGATATCAATGAGCAGTTCTTC	CASSAPLAGGDINEQFF	-	TRBD2	TRBV7-2	TRBJ2-1
TGTGCCAGCAGTTACTCGAAGCTGACACCACTTTCCTACGAGCAGTACTTC	CASSYSKLTPLSYEQYF	-	-	TRBV6-2/TRBV6-3	TRBJ2-7
TGTGCCATCAGCCAAACAAAGGGCCACGAGCAGTACTTC	CAISQTKGHEQYF	many	-	TRBV10-3	TRBJ2-7
TGCAGTGCTAGAGTACGGCGGGACCAAGAGACCCAGTACTTC	CSARVRRDQETQYF	many	-	TRBV20-1	TRBJ2-5
TGTGCCAGCAGTACGGGCCTCTACTCCTACGAGCAGTACTTC	CASSTGLYSYEQYF	many	-	TRBV27	TRBJ2-7
TGTGCCAGCAGTCTACGGGGCGATGAGACCCAGTACTTC	CASSLRGDETQYF	few	-	TRBV6-1	TRBJ2-5
TGTGCCAGCAGCTTAAGGTGGGGCGCACCTAACTATGGCTACACCTTC	CASSLRWGAPNYGYTF	many	-	TRBV7-9	TRBJ1-2
TGTGCCAGCAGCTTATGGCAGGGGGCTAGCGGCTACACCTTC	CASSLWQGASGYTF	-	TRBD1	TRBV11-3	TRBJ1-2
TGTGCCAGCAGCCCGGGGGCGCGGGGGCAGGGGCTAGAGGGCTACACCTTC	CASSPGARGQGLEGYTF	once	-	TRBV7-9	TRBJ1-2
TGTGCCAGCAGTTTAGCTGGGGTCGGGGCTTACTATGGCTACACCTTC	CASSLAGVGAYYGYTF	many	-	TRBV12-3/TRBV12-4	TRBJ1-2
TGTGCCAGCAGCTCCAGCCGGGCGGTCAGTAACTATGGCTACACCTTC	CASSSSRAVSNYGYTF	-	-	TRBV11-3	TRBJ1-2
TGTGCCAGCAGCCACAGGGAGGGGACTGAAGCTTTCTTT	CASSHREGTEAFF	many	-	TRBV6-1	TRBJ1-1
TGTGCCAGCAGTTACCCCACGCAACCTGGGAGAGATACGCAGTATTTT	CASSYPTQPGRDTQYF	many	-	TRBV6-5	TRBJ2-3
TGCGCCAGCAGCCAAGGAGGCAGGGGGAAGGATTCACCCCTCCACTTT	CASSQGGRGKDSPLHF	-	TRBD1	TRBV4-3	TRBJ1-6
TGTGCCAGCAGCCTCAACGGGGTCAACGAGCAGTACTTC	CASSLNGVNEQYF	many	-	TRBV7-9	TRBJ2-7
TGCGCCAGCAGCTTCTGGACAGCTATGAACACTGAAGCTTTCTTT	CASSFWTAMNTEAFF	many	-	TRBV5-1	TRBJ1-1